The 32 T cell receptor beta chains below all came from one sample that was sequenced in a study of OX40 agonist ivuxolimab in advanced cancers. This table comes from immunoSEQ multiplex PCR, and its TCRdb copy is limited to in-frame clones, with some not included. The sample yields roughly 80,000 clones, 85% to 95% seen once. Sample: CD4+ or CD8+ T cells sorted from blood, taken in a trial of the OX40 agonist ivuxolimab. The receptor source for this set is an adult with an advanced solid tumor such as melanoma, head and neck, liver or kidney cancer.

The chain uses TRBV5-1 and TRBJ2-3; 15 bases are a match to TRBD2. This CDR3 is 23 amino acids long. Trimming at V came to 4 bases and at J to 6 bases, leaving 27 bases not matched to a gene. Germline V gene lookup returns CDR1 SGHRS and CDR2 YFSETQ. The DNA of the CDR3 is TGCGCCAGCAGCCCAAGGACCCCCCTGGCCGGGACTAGCGGGAGGAGTTATAGGGATACGCAGTATTTT. Translated: CASSPRTPLAGTSGRSYRDTQYF.

This chain joins TRBV25-1 and TRBJ2-1, with 13 bases identical to TRBD2. V lost 7 bases and J lost 12; bases outside the gene matches: 6. This CDR3 spans 13 amino acids. Germline values: CDR1 MGHDK, CDR2 SYGVNS. CDR3 sequence reads: CASNGLAGALQFF. DNA of the CDR3: TGTGCCAGCAACGGACTAGCGGGAGCGCTGCAGTTCTTC.

This chain connects TRBV28 to TRBJ2-7; 10 bases line up with TRBD1. Losses at the gene ends were 9 bases for V and 6 bases for J; bases not matched to a gene: 11. Germline V gene lookup returns CDR1 MDHEN and CDR2 SYDVKM. This CDR3 is built from 14 residues. Written as DNA, the CDR3 is TGTGCCAGTACCCTCGGGACAGGGGCTCGCGAGCAGTACTTC. Translated, it gives CASTLGTGAREQYF.

V usage is TRBV28 and J usage is TRBJ2-2, with D possibly being TRBD1 (5 bases). CDR3 size: 16 residues. Between the trimmed V and J ends, which lost 1 base and 1 base, there was a span of 10 bases. Germline V gene data show CDR1 as MDHEN and CDR2 as SYDVKM. CDR3 protein: CASSLYTGLNTGELFF. In nucleotides, the CDR3 is TGTGCCAGCAGTTTATACACAGGATTGAACACCGGGGAGCTGTTTTTT.

The CDR3 coding sequence is TGTGCCAGCAGCTCTCGGGGGGTCGGGACAGATACGCAGTATTTT. Translated: CASSSRGVGTDTQYF. The chain recombines TRBV5-8 with TRBJ2-3; TRBD2 agrees at 7 bases. Trimming took 3 bases from V and 3 from J; bases not matched to a gene: 7. The length of the CDR3 is 15 residues. The germline gives CDR1 SGHTS, CDR2 YDEGEE.

Of note for this clone: At one of its ends the junction is not consistent with the germline gene, which may arise from a read error. This sample includes further DNA sequences coding for the same CDR3. The chain carries TRBV4-1 and TRBJ2-1, with TRBD2 matching over 12 bases. Germline-derived CDR1 and CDR2 are MGHRA and YSYEKL. The CDR3 runs to 18 residues. The CDR3 spells CASSQVDMGLAGYNEQFF. In nucleotides, the CDR3 is TGCGCCAGTAGCCAAGTAGATATGGGACTAGCGGGTTACAATGAGCAGTTCTTC.

The chain joins TRBV18 to TRBJ1-5, with TRBD1 matching over 8 bases. The CDR3 length is 15 residues. J gave up 7 bases and V 2 bases, and 7 bases lay outside the gene matches. Germline values: CDR1 KGHSH, CDR2 LQKENI. The CDR3 coding sequence is TGTGCCAGCTCACCATATGACAGGGGCCACCAGCCCCAGCATTTT. Its protein product is CASSPYDRGHQPQHF.

The chain employs TRBV28 and TRBJ1-2, with no clear D. This CDR3 comprises 13 residues. Trimming removed 6 bases from V and 3 bases from J, with 11 bases in between. CDR1 is MDHEN, CDR2 SYDVKM, per germline. CDR3 amino acids: CASRVGLDYGYTF. The CDR3 DNA is TGTGCCAGCAGGGTGGGGTTGGACTATGGCTACACCTTC.

The V gene is TRBV4-3, the J gene TRBJ2-2; D uncertain. CDR1 LGHNA and CDR2 YSLEER come from the germline V gene. The V gene lost 3 bases and the J gene lost 3 bases, with 11 bases spanning the gap. The CDR3 is 15 amino acids. The CDR3 DNA reads as TGCGCCAGCAGCCATGTCGGACGAGACACCGGGGAGCTGTTTTTT. Translating it yields CASSHVGRDTGELFF.

The gene calls are TRBV10-1 and TRBJ1-5; 7 bases map to TRBD1. V lost 10 bases to trimming and J lost 6 bases; unmatched junction nucleotides: 3. In germline, CDR1 is WNHNN, CDR2 SYGVQD (reference sequence). The CDR3 has 11 amino acids. The CDR3 spells CATTGSQPQHF. The CDR3 nucleotides are TGCGCCACGACAGGGTCTCAGCCCCAGCATTTT.

V is TRBV11-2 and J is TRBJ2-7, with 9 bases matching TRBD2. The ends lost 1 base at V and 5 bases at J; junction bases unmatched: 12. CDR3 length: 17 amino acids. Germline V gene lookup returns CDR1 SGHAT and CDR2 FQNNGV. CDR3 DNA: TGTGCCAGCAGCTTAGCTCGACTAGCGGTAGAGAGGAACGAGCAGTACTTC. As protein: CASSLARLAVERNEQYF.

The chain uses TRBV7-9 and TRBJ2-3; 12 nucleotides agree with TRBD2. The CDR3 runs 17 residues. V shed 0 bases, J shed 0 bases, and the junction held 1 base outside the gene matches. Per germline, CDR1 SEHNR and CDR2 FQNEAQ (reference sequence). CDR3 DNA: TGTGCCAGCAGCTTAGCCGGGACTAGCGGGAGCACAGATACGCAGTATTTT. It codes for CASSLAGTSGSTDTQYF.

V is TRBV6-5 and J is TRBJ1-1; D remains ambiguous. V shed 0 bases and J shed 8 bases, with 10 bases lying between them. The CDR3 spans 13 residues. Germline V lookup: CDR1 MNHEY, CDR2 SVGAGI. CDR3 DNA: TGTGCCAGCAGTTACTCGCTCAGACGGGAAGCTTTCTTT. It yields the protein CASSYSLRREAFF.

This chain uses TRBV19 with TRBJ1-4; D ambiguous. Germline CDR1 reads LNHDA; CDR2 reads SQIVND (reference sequence). The CDR3 covers 14 residues. V was cut by 1 base and J by 10 bases, with 13 bases left in between. The CDR3 region is CASSIAGEAGKLFF. In DNA, the CDR3 is TGTGCCAGTAGTATAGCCGGCGAGGCTGGAAAACTGTTTTTT. Full variable domain (rest looked up from reference TRBV19 and TRBJ1-4): DGGITQSPKYLFRKEGQNVTLSCEQNLNHDAMYWYRQDPGQGLRLIYYSQIVNDFQKGDIAEGYSVSREKKESFPLTVTSAQKNPTAFYLCASSIAGEAGKLFFGSGTQLSVL.

The chain couples TRBV14 to TRBJ1-4; D unresolved. Between the trimmed V and J ends, which lost 3 bases and 2 bases, there was a span of 10 bases. CDR3 length: 15 amino acids. Germline CDR1 and CDR2: SGHDN and FVKESK. The CDR3 spells CASSQTIGTNEKLFF. The CDR3 nucleotides read TGTGCCAGCAGCCAGACAATCGGCACTAATGAAAAACTGTTTTTT.

This clone was recorded only once. The rearrangement joins TRBV20-1 to TRBJ2-1, with 9 positions matching TRBD2. CDR1 is DFQATT, CDR2 SNEGSKA, per germline (reference sequence). This CDR3 spans 10 amino acids. V lost 4 bases, J lost 13 bases, and 2 bases stayed unmatched. The CDR3 is CSAKAGGQFF. In DNA, the CDR3 is TGCAGTGCTAAAGCGGGAGGACAGTTCTTC.

The rearrangement joins TRBV10-3 to TRBJ2-7; D assignment may be TRBD1 or TRBD2 (6 bases each). The CDR3 contains 16 residues. V lost 2 bases, J lost 5 bases, and 19 bases lay in between. Germline loops: CDR1 ENHRY, CDR2 SYGVKD. The CDR3 loop is CAISERGGTGGHEQYF. In nucleotides, the CDR3 is TGTGCCATCAGTGAGAGGGGCGGGACTGGGGGGCACGAGCAGTACTTC.

This chain connects TRBV5-1 to TRBJ2-5; tentative D call: TRBD1 (5 bases). V shed 4 bases and J shed 1 base, with 14 bases lying between them. Germline V gene sequence: CDR1 SGHRS, CDR2 YFSETQ. CDR3 length: 15 residues. In DNA, the CDR3 is TGCGCCAGCAGCCAAACCACAGACAGCCAAGAGACCCAGTACTTC. The encoded protein is CASSQTTDSQETQYF.

This chain joins TRBV7-3 and TRBJ2-2; TRBD2 aligns across 8 bases. Per the germline V gene, CDR1 is SGHTA and CDR2 is FQGTGA. This CDR3 has 16 residues. After removal of 0 bases from V and 2 bases from J, the junction contained 2 bases not matched to a gene. The CDR3 bases are TGTGCCAGCAGCTTAACCGGACTAGCTAACACCGGGGAGCTGTTTTTT. It translates to CASSLTGLANTGELFF. The variable domain in full, completed from reference TRBV7-3 and TRBJ2-2, reads GAGVSQTPSNKVTEKGKYVELRCDPISGHTALYWYRQSLGQGPEFLIYFQGTGAADDSGLPNDRFFAVRPEGSVSTLKIQRTERGDSAVYLCASSLTGLANTGELFFGEGSRLTVL.

The CDR3 here is CASSMGRLYNEQFF. The CDR3 coding sequence is TGTGCCAGTAGTATGGGCAGACTATACAATGAGCAGTTCTTC. The rearrangement links TRBV19 to TRBJ2-1; the D gene is possibly TRBD2 (5 bases). CDR1 is LNHDA, CDR2 SQIVND, per germline (reference sequence). The CDR3 sequence is 14 residues long. The V and J ends lost 3 bases and 4 bases respectively, with 10 bases between them.

V gene TRBV4-1 combines with J gene TRBJ2-1; 13 nucleotides line up with TRBD2. The CDR3 contains 21 residues. Germline CDR1 and CDR2: MGHRA and YSYEKL. V was clipped by 4 bases and J by 0 bases; unmatched bases: 15. The CDR3 spells CASSLRTRLAGGTNSYNEQFF. DNA of the CDR3: TGCGCCAGCAGCCTCAGAACACGACTAGCGGGAGGCACCAACTCCTACAATGAGCAGTTCTTC.

The chain combines TRBV28 with TRBJ1-4; D uncertain. Germline CDR1 reads MDHEN; CDR2 reads SYDVKM. V dropped 2 bases and J dropped 8 bases, with 9 bases sitting between them. This CDR3 spans 13 amino acids. In DNA, the CDR3 is TGTGCCAGCAGTTTACTGGCTGAAGAAAAACTGTTTTTT. Translation gives CASSLLAEEKLFF.

The chain links TRBV6-5 to TRBJ2-1; TRBD1 matches at 7 bases. The CDR3 contains 13 residues. V trimming: 2 bases; J trimming: 10 bases; junction bases outside the gene matches: 5. Germline lookup yields CDR1 MNHEY and CDR2 SVGAGI. CDR3 bases: TGTGCCAGCAGTTACCGACAGGGAAGAGAGCAGTTCTTC. This gives the protein CASSYRQGREQFF.

The rearrangement links TRBV5-6 to TRBJ2-1, with D possibly TRBD2 on 7 matching bases. From germline, CDR1 is SGHDT and CDR2 YYEEEE. V was clipped by 4 bases and J by 4 bases, with 21 bases between them. This CDR3 has 17 amino acids. This CDR3 reads CASSPGGGRGMYNEQFF. CDR3 DNA sequence: TGTGCCAGCAGCCCGGGGGGAGGCAGGGGAATGTACAATGAGCAGTTCTTC.

V is TRBV7-9 and J is TRBJ1-1; D gene unclear. Germline V lookup: CDR1 SEHNR, CDR2 FQNEAQ (reference sequence). The CDR3 length is 14 residues. Trimming took off 2 bases at V and 1 base at J, with 8 bases between the two ends. CDR3 nucleotides: TGTGCCAGCAGCTTACTTCAAAGGAACACTGAAGCTTTCTTT. Translation gives CASSLLQRNTEAFF.

The chain combines TRBV6-6 with TRBJ2-1; D remains unclear. Germline V gene sequence: CDR1 MNHNY, CDR2 SVGAGI (reference sequence). The CDR3 sequence is 8 residues long. Trimming took off 9 bases at V and 9 bases at J, with 3 bases between the two ends. The CDR3 DNA follows: TGTGCCAGACCTGAGCAGTTCTTC. Residues: CARPEQFF.

The V and J genes are TRBV11-3 and TRBJ2-5; 11 nucleotides match TRBD2. Trimming took 7 bases from V and 5 from J; bases not matched to a gene: 15. Germline loops: CDR1 SGHNT, CDR2 YENEEA. The CDR3 is made up of 17 amino acids. CDR3 sequence reads: CASTHGIAGGLGETQYF. In nucleotides, the CDR3 is TGTGCCAGCACCCATGGGATAGCGGGAGGGCTCGGTGAGACCCAGTACTTC.

This clone was recorded only once. The genes are TRBV28 and TRBJ2-7; 8 bases fit TRBD2. The CDR3 runs to 15 residues. Unmatched junction bases numbered 7, after V lost 4 bases and J lost 2 bases. Germline V gene lookup returns CDR1 MDHEN and CDR2 SYDVKM. CDR3 coding DNA: TGTGCCAGCAGTTCACCCGGGGGGGGGCCCTACGAGCAGTACTTC. This gives the protein CASSSPGGGPYEQYF.

J is TRBJ2-3 and V is TRBV11-3, with a weak D call TRBD2 (5 bases). The germline V and J ends were trimmed by 3 bases and 5 bases, with 12 bases remaining between them. CDR3 length: 14 amino acids. The germline gives CDR1 SGHNT, CDR2 YENEEA. The CDR3 here is CASSLEADGDTQYF. In DNA form, the CDR3 reads TGTGCCAGCAGCTTGGAGGCGGATGGAGATACGCAGTATTTT.

V gene TRBV6-5 combines with J gene TRBJ1-2, with a tentative D call TRBD1 (5 bases). V was clipped by 7 bases and J by 3 bases, with 9 bases between them. The CDR3 consists of 12 residues. The germline V gene has CDR1 MNHEY and CDR2 SVGAGI. CDR3 nucleotide sequence: TGTGCCAGCACCGGGACCCACTATGGCTACACCTTC. It translates to CASTGTHYGYTF.

The chain combines TRBV4-1 with TRBJ1-6; D ambiguous. This CDR3 is built from 13 residues. The V and J ends lost 4 bases and 9 bases respectively, with 10 bases between them. The germline gives CDR1 MGHRA, CDR2 YSYEKL. CDR3 nucleotides: TGCGCCAGCAGCCCCCAGATTGGTTCACCCCTCCACTTT. This sequence encodes CASSPQIGSPLHF.

The chain links TRBV19 to TRBJ2-3; perhaps D is TRBD1 or TRBD2 (6 bases each). The germline V gene encodes CDR1 LNHDA and CDR2 SQIVND (reference sequence). The CDR3 extends over 13 amino acids. V lost 5 bases and J 5 bases, leaving 11 bases between the germline ends. CDR3 sequence: CASSSQGGDTQYF. The CDR3, as DNA: TGTGCCAGTAGTTCACAGGGAGGAGATACGCAGTATTTT.